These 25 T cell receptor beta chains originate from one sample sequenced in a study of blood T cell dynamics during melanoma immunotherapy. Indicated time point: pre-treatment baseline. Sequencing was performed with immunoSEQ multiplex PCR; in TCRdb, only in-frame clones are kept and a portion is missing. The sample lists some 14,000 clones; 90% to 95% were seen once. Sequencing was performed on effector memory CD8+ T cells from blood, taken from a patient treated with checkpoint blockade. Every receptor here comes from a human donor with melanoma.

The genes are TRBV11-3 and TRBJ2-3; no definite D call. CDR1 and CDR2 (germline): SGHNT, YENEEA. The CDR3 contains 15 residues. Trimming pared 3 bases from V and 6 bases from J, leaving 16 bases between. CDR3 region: CASSFSSSVRDTQYF. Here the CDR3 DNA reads TGTGCCAGCAGCTTCTCGAGCAGTGTCCGGGATACGCAGTATTTT.

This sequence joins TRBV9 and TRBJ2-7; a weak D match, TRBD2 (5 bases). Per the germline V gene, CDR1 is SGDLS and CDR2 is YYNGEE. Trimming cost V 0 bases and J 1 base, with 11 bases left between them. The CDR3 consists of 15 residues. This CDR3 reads CASSVVPDWSYEQYF. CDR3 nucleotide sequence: TGTGCCAGCAGCGTAGTCCCGGACTGGTCCTACGAGCAGTACTTC.

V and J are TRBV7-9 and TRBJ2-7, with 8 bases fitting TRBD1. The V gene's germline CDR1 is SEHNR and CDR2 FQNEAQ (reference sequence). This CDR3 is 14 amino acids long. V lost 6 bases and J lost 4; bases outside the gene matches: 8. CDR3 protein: CASSSFNRGYEQYF. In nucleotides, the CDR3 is TGTGCCAGCAGTTCCTTCAACAGGGGGTACGAGCAGTACTTC.

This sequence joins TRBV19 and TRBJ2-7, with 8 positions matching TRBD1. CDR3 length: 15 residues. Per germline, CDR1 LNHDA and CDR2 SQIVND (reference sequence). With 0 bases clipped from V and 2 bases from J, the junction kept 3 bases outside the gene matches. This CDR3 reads CASSIEDREPYEQYF. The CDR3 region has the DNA TGTGCCAGTAGTATAGAGGACAGGGAACCCTACGAGCAGTACTTC.

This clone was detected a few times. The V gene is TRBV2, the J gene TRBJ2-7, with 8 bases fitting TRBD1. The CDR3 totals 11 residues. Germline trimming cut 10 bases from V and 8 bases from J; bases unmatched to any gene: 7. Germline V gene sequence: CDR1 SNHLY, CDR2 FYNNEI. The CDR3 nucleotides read TGTGCCATCATAGACAGGGGCCAGCAGTACTTC. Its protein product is CAIIDRGQQYF.

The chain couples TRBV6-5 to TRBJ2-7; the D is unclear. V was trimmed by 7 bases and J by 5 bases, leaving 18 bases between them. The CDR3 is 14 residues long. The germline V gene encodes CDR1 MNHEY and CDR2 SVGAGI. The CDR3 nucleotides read TGTGCCAGCAACTTTGTAGGTAGCAACCACGAGCAGTACTTC. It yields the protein CASNFVGSNHEQYF.

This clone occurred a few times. The CDR3 loop reads CASSFRPGTRQPQHF. CDR3 DNA: TGTGCCAGCAGCTTCAGACCGGGGACAAGACAGCCCCAGCATTTT. This chain joins TRBV7-8 and TRBJ1-5; D is perhaps TRBD1 (6 bases). The CDR3 extends over 15 amino acids. Germline V CDR1 and CDR2: SGHVS, FQNEAQ. The V end lost 3 bases, the J end lost 7 bases, and 16 bases lay between the germline ends.

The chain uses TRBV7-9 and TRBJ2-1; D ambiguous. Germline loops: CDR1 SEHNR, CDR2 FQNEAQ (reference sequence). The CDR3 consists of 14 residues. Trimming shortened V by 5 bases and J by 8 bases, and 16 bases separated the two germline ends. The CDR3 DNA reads TGTGCCAGCAGCCACGTTCTTGCGGCCGATGAGCAGTTCTTC. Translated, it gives CASSHVLAADEQFF.

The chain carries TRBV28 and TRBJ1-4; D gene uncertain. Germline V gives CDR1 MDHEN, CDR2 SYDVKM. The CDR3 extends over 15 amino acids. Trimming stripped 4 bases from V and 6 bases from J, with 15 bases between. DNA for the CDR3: TGTGCCAGCAGTTCGAACCGGGAAACGGATGAAAAACTGTTTTTT. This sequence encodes CASSSNRETDEKLFF. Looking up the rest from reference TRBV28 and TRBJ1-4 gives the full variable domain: DVKVTQSSRYLVKRTGEKVFLECVQDMDHENMFWYRQDPGLGLRLIYFSYDVKMKEKGDIPEGYSVSREKKERFSLILESASTNQTSMYLCASSSNRETDEKLFFGSGTQLSVL.

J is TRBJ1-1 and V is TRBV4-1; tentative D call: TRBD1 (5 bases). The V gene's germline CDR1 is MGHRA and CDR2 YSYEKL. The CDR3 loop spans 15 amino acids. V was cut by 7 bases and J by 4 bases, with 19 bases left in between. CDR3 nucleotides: TGCGCCAGCAACGACTTCAGGGTTTCGTCCACTGAAGCTTTCTTT. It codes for CASNDFRVSSTEAFF.

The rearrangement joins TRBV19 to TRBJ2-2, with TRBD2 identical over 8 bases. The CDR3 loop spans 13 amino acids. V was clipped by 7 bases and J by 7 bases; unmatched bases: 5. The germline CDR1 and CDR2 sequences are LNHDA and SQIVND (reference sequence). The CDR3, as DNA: TGTGCCAGTACCACGGGGGGGGTCGGGGAGCTGTTTTTT. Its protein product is CASTTGGVGELFF. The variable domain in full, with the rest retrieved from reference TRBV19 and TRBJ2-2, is DGGITQSPKYLFRKEGQNVTLSCEQNLNHDAMYWYRQDPGQGLRLIYYSQIVNDFQKGDIAEGYSVSREKKESFPLTVTSAQKNPTAFYLCASTTGGVGELFFGEGSRLTVL.

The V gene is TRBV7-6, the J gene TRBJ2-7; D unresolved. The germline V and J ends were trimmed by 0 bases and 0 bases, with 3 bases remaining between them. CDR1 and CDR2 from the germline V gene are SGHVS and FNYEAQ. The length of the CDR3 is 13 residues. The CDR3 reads CASSLAGSYEQYF. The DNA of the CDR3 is TGTGCCAGCAGCTTAGCAGGCTCCTACGAGCAGTACTTC.

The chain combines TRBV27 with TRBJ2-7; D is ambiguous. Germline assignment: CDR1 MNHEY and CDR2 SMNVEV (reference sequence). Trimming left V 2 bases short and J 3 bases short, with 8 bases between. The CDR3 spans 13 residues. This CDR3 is CASSLGSFYEQYF. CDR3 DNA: TGTGCCAGCAGTTTAGGCAGTTTCTACGAGCAGTACTTC.

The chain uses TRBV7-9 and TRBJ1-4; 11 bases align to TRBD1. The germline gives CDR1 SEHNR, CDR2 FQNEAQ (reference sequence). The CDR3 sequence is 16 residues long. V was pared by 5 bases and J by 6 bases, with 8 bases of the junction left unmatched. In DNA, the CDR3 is TGTGCCAGCAGCCAAGAGGACAGGGGGCTGGATGAAAAACTGTTTTTT. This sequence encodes CASSQEDRGLDEKLFF.

The chain's CDR3 is CASSLGQSYEQYF. Here the CDR3 DNA reads TGTGCCAGCAGCTTAGGTCAATCCTACGAGCAGTACTTC. This chain connects TRBV13 to TRBJ2-7; D call uncertain. The CDR3 is made up of 13 amino acids. Germline CDR1 PRHDT, CDR2 FYEKMQ (reference sequence). The ends were cut back, 0 bases at V and 1 base at J, with 4 bases in the middle.

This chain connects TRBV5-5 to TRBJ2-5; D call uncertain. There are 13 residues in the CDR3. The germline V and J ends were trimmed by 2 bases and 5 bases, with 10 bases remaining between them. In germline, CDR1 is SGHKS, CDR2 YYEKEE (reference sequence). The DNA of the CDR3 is TGTGCCAGCAGCTTATTGGGGATGGAGACCCAGTACTTC. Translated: CASSLLGMETQYF.

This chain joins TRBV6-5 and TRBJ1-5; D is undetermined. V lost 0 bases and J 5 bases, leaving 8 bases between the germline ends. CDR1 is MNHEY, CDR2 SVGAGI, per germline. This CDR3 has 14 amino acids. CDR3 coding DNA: TGTGCCAGCAGTTACTCGACCGGCGATCAGCCCCAGCATTTT. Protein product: CASSYSTGDQPQHF.

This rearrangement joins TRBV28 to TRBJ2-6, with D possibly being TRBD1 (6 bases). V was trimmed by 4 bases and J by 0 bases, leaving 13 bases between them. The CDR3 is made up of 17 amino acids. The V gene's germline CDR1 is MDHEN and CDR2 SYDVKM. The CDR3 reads CASSSTGSPSGANVLTF. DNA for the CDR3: TGTGCCAGCAGTTCGACAGGTTCCCCCTCTGGGGCCAACGTCCTGACTTTC.

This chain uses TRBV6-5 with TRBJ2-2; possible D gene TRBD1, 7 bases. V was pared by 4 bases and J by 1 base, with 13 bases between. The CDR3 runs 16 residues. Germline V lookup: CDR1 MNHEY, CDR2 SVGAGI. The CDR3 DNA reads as TGTGCCAGCAGTTTACTTCAGGGGGGGAACACCGGGGAGCTGTTTTTT. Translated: CASSLLQGGNTGELFF.

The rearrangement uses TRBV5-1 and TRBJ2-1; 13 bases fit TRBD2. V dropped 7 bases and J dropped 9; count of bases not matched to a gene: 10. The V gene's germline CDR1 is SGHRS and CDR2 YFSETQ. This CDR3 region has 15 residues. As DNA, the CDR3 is TGCGCCAGCTTCGAATTAAGGACTAGCGGGAGTGAGCAGTTCTTC. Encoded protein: CASFELRTSGSEQFF. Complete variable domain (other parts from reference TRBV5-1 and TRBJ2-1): KAGVTQTPRYLIKTRGQQVTLSCSPISGHRSVSWYQQTPGQGLQFLFEYFSETQRNKGNFPGRFSGRQFSNSRSEMNVSTLELGDSALYLCASFELRTSGSEQFFGPGTRLTVL.

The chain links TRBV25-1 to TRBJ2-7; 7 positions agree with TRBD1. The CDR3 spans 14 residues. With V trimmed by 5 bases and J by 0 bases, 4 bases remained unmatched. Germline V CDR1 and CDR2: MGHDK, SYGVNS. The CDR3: CASSLTGSSYEQYF. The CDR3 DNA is TGTGCCAGCAGTCTGACAGGGTCCTCCTACGAGCAGTACTTC.

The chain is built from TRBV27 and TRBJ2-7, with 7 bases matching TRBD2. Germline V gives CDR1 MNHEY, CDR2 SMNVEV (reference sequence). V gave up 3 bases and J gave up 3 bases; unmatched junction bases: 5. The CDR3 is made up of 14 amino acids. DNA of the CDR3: TGTGCCAGCAGTTTCGGGGGGAGGAACTACGAGCAGTACTTC. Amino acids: CASSFGGRNYEQYF.

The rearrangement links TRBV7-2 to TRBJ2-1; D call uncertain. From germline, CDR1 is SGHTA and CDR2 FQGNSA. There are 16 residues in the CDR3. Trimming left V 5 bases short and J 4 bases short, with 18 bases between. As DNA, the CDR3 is TGTGCCAGCAGCCCAACGCCAATCTCACCATACAATGAGCAGTTCTTC. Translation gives CASSPTPISPYNEQFF.

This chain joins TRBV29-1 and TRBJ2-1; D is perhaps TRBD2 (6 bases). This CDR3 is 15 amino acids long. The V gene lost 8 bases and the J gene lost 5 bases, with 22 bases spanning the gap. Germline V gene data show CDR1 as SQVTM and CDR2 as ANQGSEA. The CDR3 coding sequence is TGCAGCCTCCAAGGTGTACTAGCCCGGGACAATGAGCAGTTCTTC. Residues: CSLQGVLARDNEQFF.

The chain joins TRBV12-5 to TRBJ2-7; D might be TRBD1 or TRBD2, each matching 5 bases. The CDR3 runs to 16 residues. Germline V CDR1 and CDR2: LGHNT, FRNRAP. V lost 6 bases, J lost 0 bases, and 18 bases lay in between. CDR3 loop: CASGATERGPSYEQYF. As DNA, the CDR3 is TGTGCTAGTGGGGCTACCGAGAGGGGACCCTCCTACGAGCAGTACTTC. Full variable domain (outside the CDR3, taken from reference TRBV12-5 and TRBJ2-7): DARVTQTPRHKVTEMGQEVTMRCQPILGHNTVFWYRQTMMQGLELLAYFRNRAPLDDSGMPKDRFSAEMPDATLATLKIQPSEPRDSAVYFCASGATERGPSYEQYFGPGTRLTVT.